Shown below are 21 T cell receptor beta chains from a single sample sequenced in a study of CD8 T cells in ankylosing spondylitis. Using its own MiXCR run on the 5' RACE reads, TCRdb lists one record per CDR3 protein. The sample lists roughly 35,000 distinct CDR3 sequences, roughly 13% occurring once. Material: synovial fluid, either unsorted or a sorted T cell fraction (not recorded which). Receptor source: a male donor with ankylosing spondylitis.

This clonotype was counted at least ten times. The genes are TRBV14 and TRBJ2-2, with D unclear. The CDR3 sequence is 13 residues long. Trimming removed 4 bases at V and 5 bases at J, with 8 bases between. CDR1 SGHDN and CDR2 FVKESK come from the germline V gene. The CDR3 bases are TGTGCCAGCAGCCTCTGGGTGACCGGGGAGCTGTTTTTT. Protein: CASSLWVTGELFF.

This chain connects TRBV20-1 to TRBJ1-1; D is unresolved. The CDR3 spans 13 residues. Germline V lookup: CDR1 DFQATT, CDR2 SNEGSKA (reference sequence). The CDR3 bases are TGCAGGCACCTCAGAGATTCGTACACTGAAGCTTTCTTT. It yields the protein CRHLRDSYTEAFF.

This CDR3 is CASSFWTGDSYGYTF. CDR3 bases: TGTGCCAGCAGTTTTTGGACAGGGGATAGCTATGGCTACACCTTC. The V and J genes are TRBV27 and TRBJ1-2, with 9 bases aligning to TRBD1. The CDR3 length is 15 residues. Germline V lookup: CDR1 MNHEY, CDR2 SMNVEV (reference sequence). The V gene end was trimmed by 3 bases and the J gene end by 4 bases; junction bases not matched to a gene: 6.

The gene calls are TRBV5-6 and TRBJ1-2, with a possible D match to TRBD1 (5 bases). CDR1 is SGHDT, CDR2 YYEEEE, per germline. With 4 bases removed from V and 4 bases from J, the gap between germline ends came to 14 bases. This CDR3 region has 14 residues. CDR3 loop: CASSPPPTAYGYTF. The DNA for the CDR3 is TGTGCCAGCAGCCCCCCTCCGACAGCCTATGGCTACACCTTC.

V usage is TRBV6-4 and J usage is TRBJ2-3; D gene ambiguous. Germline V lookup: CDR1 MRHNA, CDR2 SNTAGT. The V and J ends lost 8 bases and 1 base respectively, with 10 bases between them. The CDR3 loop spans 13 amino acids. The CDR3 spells CASGNGGTDTQYF. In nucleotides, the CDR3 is TGTGCCAGCGGGAATGGAGGCACAGATACGCAGTATTTT.

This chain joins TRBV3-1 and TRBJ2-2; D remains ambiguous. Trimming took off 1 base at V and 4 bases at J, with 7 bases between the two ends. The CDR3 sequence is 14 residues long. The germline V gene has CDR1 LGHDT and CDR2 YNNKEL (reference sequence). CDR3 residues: CASSQVWGTGELFF. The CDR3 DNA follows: TGTGCCAGCAGCCAAGTATGGGGCACCGGGGAGCTGTTTTTT.

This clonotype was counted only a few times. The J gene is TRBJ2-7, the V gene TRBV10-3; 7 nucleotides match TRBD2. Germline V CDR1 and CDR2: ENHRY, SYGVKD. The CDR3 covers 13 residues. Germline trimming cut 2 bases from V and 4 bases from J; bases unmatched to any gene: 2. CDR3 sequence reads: CAISEGRVYEQYF. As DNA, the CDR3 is TGTGCCATCAGTGAGGGGAGGGTTTACGAGCAGTACTTC.

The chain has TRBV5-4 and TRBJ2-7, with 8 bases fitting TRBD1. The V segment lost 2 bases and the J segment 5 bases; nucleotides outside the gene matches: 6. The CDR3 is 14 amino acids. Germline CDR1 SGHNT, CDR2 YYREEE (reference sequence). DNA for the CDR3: TGTGCCAGCAGCTTCGGACAGGGTAGCAACGAGCAGTACTTC. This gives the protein CASSFGQGSNEQYF.

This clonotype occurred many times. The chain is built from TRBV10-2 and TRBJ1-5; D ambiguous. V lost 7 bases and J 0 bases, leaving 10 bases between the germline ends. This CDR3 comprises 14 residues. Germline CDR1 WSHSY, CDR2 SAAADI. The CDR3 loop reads CASTPFSSNQPQHF. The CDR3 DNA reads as TGCGCCAGCACCCCGTTTTCTAGCAATCAGCCCCAGCATTTT.

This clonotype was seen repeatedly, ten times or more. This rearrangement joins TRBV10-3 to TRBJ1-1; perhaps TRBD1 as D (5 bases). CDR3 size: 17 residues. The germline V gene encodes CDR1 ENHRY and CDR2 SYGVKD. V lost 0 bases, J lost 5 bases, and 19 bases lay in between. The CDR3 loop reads CAISESRGASWGTEAFF. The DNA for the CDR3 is TGTGCCATCAGTGAGTCCCGAGGTGCCAGTTGGGGGACTGAAGCTTTCTTT.

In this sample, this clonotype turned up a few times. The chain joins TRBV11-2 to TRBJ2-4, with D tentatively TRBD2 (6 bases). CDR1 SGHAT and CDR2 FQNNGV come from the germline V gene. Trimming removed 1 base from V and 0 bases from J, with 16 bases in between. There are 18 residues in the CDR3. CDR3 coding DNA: TGTGCCAGCAGCTTAGTGAGTTCGGGAGTGCTAGCCAAAAACATTCAGTACTTC. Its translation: CASSLVSSGVLAKNIQYF.

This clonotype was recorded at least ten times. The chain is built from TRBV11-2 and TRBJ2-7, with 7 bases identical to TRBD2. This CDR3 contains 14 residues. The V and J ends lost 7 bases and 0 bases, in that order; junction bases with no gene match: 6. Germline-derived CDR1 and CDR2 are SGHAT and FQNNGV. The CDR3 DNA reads TGTGCCAGCACCCCTCGGGGGGTCTCCTACGAGCAGTACTTC. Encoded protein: CASTPRGVSYEQYF.

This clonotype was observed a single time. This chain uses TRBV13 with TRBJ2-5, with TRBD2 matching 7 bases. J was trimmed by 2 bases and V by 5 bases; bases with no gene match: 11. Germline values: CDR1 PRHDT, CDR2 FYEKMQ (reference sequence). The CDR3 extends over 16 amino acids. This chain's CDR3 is CASSPYVGGGQETQYF. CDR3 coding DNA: TGTGCCAGCAGCCCCTACGTTGGGGGGGGGCAAGAGACCCAGTACTTC.

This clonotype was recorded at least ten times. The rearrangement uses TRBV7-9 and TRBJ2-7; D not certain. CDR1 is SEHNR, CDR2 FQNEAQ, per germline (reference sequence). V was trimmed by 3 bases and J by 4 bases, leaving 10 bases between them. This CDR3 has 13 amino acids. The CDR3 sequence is CASSFGTLYEQYF. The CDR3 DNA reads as TGTGCCAGCAGCTTTGGAACACTGTACGAGCAGTACTTC.

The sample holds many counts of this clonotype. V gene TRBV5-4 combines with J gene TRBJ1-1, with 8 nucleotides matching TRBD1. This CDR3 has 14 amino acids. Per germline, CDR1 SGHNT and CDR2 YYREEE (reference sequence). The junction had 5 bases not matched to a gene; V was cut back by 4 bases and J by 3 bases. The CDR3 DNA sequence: TGTGCCAGCAGCATGGGACAGGACTACACTGAAGCTTTCTTT. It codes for CASSMGQDYTEAFF.

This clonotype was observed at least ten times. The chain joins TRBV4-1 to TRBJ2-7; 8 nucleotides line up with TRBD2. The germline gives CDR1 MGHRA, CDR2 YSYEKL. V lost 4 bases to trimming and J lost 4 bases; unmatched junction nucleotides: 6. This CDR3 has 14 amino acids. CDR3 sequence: CASSLSGTSYEQYF. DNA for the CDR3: TGCGCCAGCAGCCTTTCCGGGACTAGTTACGAGCAGTACTTC.

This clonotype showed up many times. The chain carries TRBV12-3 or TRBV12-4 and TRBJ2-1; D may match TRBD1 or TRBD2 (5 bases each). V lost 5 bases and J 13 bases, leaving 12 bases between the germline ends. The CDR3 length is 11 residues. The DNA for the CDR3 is TGTGCCAGCAGTCCGGGACGTTCTCAGTTCTTC. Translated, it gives CASSPGRSQFF.

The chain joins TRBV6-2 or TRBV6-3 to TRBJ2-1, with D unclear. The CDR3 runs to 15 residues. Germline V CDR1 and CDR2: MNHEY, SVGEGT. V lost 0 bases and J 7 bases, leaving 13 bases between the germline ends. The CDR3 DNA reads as TGTGCCAGCAGTTACTCGAGTAAGGGCCCGAATGAGCAGTTCTTC. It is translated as CASSYSSKGPNEQFF.

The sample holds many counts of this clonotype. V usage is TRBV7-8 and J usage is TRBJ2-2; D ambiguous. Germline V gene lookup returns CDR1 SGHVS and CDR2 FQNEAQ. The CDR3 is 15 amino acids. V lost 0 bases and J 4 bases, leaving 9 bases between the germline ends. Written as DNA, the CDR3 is TGTGCCAGCAGCTTAGCACCCTCCCGCACCGGGGAGCTGTTTTTT. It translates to CASSLAPSRTGELFF.

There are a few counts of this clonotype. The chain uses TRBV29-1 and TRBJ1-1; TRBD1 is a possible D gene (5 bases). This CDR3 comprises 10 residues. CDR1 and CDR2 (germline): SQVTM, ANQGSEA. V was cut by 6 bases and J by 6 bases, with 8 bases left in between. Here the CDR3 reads CSVGGPEAFF. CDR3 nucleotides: TGCAGCGTCGGGGGACCTGAAGCTTTCTTT.

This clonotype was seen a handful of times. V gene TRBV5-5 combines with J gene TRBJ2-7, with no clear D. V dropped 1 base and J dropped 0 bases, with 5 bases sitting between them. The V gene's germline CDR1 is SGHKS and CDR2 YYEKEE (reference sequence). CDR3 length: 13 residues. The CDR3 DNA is TGTGCCAGCAGCTTGATGTCCTCCTACGAGCAGTACTTC. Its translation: CASSLMSSYEQYF.